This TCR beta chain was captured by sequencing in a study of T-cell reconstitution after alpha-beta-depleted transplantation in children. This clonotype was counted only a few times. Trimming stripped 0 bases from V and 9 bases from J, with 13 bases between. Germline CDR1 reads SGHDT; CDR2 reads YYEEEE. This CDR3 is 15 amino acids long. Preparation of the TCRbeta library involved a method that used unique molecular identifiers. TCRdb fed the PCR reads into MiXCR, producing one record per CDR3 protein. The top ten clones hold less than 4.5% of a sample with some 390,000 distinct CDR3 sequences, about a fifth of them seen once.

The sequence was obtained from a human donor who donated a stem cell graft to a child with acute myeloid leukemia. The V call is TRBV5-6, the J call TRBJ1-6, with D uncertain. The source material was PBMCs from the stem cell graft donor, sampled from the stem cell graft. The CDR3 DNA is TGTGCCAGCAGCTTGGCTCCACTGGGGATTTCACCCCTCCACTTT. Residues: CASSLAPLGISPLHF. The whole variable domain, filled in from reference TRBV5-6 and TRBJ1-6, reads DAGVTQSPTHLIKTRGQQVTLRCSPKSGHDTVSWYQQALGQGPQFIFQYYEEEERQRGNFPDRFSGHQFPNYSSELNVNALLLGDSALYLCASSLAPLGISPLHFGNGTRLTVT.